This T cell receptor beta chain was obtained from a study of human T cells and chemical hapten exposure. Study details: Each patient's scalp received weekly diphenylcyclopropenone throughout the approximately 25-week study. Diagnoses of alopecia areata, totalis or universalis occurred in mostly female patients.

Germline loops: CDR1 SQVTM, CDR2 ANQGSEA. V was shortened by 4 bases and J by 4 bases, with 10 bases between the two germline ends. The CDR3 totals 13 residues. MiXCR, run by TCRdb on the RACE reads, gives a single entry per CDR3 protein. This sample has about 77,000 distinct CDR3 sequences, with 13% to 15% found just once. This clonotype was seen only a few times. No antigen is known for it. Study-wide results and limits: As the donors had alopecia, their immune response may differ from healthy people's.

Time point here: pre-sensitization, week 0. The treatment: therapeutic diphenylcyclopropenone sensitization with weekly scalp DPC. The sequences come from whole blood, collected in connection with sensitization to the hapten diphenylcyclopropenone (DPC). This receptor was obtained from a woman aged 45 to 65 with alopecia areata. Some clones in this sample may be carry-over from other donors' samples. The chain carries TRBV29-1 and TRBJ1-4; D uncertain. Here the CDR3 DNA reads TGCAGCGTTGCGAAGGACGGTAATGAAAAACTGTTTTTT. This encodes CSVAKDGNEKLFF.